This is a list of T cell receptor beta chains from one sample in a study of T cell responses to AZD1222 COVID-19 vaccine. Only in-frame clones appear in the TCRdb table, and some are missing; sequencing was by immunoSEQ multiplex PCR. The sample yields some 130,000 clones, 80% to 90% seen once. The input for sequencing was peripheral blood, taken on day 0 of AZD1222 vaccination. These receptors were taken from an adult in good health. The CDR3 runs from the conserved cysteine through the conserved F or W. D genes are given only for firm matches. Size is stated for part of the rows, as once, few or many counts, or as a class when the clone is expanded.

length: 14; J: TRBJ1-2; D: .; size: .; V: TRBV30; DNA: TGTGCTGTGACAGGAAGTACGCTAGTGTATGGCTACACCTTC; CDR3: CAVTGSTLVYGYTF
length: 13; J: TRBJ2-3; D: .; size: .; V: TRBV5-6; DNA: TGTGCCAGCAGCTTGGCCCGGAGGGATACGCAGTATTTT; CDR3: CASSLARRDTQYF
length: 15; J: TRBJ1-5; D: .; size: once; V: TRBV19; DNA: TGTGCCAGTAGTATGAGTAGGGAGGGCAATCAGCCCCAGCATTTT; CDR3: CASSMSREGNQPQHF
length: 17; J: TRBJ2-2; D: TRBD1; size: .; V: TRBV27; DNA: TGTGCCAGCAGTTTGTCGGGACAGGGCCCTCCCACCGGGGAGCTGTTTTTT; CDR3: CASSLSGQGPPTGELFF
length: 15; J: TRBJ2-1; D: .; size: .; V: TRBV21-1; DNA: TGTGCCAGCAGTCCCTGCCGGGAGTCCCACAATGAGCAGTTCTTC; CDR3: CASSPCRESHNEQFF
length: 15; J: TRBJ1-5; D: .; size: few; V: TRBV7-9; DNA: TGTGCCAGCAGTTCAAAGCCCTGGGGCAATCAGCCCCAGCATTTT; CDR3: CASSSKPWGNQPQHF
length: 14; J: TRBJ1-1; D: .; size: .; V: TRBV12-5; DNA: TGTGCTAGTGGTCCGGGTAGGGCGAACACTGAAGCTTTCTTT; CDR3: CASGPGRANTEAFF
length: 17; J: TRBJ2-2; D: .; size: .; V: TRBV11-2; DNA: TGTGCCAGCAGCGGGGACCTCGGGGCCCGTAACACCGGGGAGCTGTTTTTT; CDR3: CASSGDLGARNTGELFF
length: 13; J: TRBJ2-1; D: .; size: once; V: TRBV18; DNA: TGTGCCAGCTCACCACGGGGAGACGGTGAGCAGTTCTTC; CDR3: CASSPRGDGEQFF
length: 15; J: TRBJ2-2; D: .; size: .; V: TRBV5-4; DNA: TGTGCCAGCAGCTCGTACAGGGGGGGTACCGGGGAGCTGTTTTTT; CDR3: CASSSYRGGTGELFF
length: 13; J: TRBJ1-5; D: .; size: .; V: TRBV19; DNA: TGTGCCAGTAGTGCCGGGCTGGAGGGGACCCAGCATTTT; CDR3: CASSAGLEGTQHF
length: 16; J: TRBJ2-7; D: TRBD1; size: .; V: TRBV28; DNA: TGTGCCAGCAGTGCGGAACAGGGGTTACCCTCCTACGAGCAGTACTTC; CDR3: CASSAEQGLPSYEQYF
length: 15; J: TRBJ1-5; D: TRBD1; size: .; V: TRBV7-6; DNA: TGTGCCAGCAGCCCTACAGGGGCGCGGAATCAGCCCCAGCATTTT; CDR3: CASSPTGARNQPQHF
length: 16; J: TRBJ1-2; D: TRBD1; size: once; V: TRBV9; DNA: TGTGCCAGCAGCTTACCCCGGACAGGCGGGAACTATGGCTACACCTTC; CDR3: CASSLPRTGGNYGYTF
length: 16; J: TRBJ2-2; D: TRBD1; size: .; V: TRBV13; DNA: TGTGCCAGCAGCTTATCCGGGACAGGGTTCGTCGGGGAGCTGTTTTTT; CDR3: CASSLSGTGFVGELFF
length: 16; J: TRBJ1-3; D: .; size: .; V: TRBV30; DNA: TGTGCCTGGAATTCCCGGGCCGAACCGACTGGAAACACCATATATTTT; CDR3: CAWNSRAEPTGNTIYF
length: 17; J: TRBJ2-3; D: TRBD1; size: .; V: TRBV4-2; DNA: TGTGCCAGCAGCCACGCTACAGGGGGCGCGGGGACAGATACGCAGTATTTT; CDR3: CASSHATGGAGTDTQYF
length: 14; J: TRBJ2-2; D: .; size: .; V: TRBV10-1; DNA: TGCGCCAGCAAAGATAGCCCGAACACCGGGGAGCTGTTTTTT; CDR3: CASKDSPNTGELFF
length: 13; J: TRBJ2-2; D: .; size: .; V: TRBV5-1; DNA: TGCGCCAGCAGCGTGGCGACGTCCGGGGAGCTGTTTTTT; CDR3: CASSVATSGELFF
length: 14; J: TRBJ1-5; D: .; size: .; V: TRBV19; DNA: TGTGCCAGTAGTATATCCACCCCCAATCAGCCCCAGCATTTT; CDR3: CASSISTPNQPQHF
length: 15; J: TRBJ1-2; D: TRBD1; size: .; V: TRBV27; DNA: TGTGCCAGCAGTTTATTGGGACAGGGGGCCTGGGGCTACACCTTC; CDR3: CASSLLGQGAWGYTF
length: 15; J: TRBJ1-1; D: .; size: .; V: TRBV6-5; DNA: TGTGCCAGCAGTTACCACCGGCCGTCAGACACTGAAGCTTTCTTT; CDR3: CASSYHRPSDTEAFF
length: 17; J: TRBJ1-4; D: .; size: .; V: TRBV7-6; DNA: TGTGCCAGCAGCTTACTCTCAACAGGGCTTACTAATGAAAAACTGTTTTTT; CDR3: CASSLLSTGLTNEKLFF
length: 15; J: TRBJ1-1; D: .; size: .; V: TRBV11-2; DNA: TGTGCCAGCAGCTTAGAAAGTTTGGGGAACACTGAAGCTTTCTTT; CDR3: CASSLESLGNTEAFF